This T cell receptor beta chain was captured in a study of cytomegalovirus exposure and HLA in healthy donors. Study-level findings and limits: As immune exposure information, only CMV serostatus was available.

The J segment lost 4 bases and the V segment lost 6 bases, leaving 11 bases of the junction unmatched. CDR1 and CDR2 from the germline V gene are MNHEY and SVGAGI. The CDR3 is 15 amino acids. With respect to this clone: Its antigen is undetermined.

PCR was performed using 60 Vbeta and 13 Jbeta primers. The protocol was immunoSEQ multiplex PCR, while the TCRdb copy is restricted to in-frame clones and leaves out a portion. The sample contains some 160,000 clones, 60% to 80% of which appear only once. Sequenced material: PBMCs. The sequence was collected from a man over 45 in good health and CMV-seropositive. The chain couples TRBV6-5 to TRBJ2-7; TRBD1 matches at 8 bases. The CDR3 DNA sequence: TGTGCCAGCAGCCCCCGGACAGGGTCGCCTTACGAGCAGTACTTC. Encoded protein: CASSPRTGSPYEQYF.